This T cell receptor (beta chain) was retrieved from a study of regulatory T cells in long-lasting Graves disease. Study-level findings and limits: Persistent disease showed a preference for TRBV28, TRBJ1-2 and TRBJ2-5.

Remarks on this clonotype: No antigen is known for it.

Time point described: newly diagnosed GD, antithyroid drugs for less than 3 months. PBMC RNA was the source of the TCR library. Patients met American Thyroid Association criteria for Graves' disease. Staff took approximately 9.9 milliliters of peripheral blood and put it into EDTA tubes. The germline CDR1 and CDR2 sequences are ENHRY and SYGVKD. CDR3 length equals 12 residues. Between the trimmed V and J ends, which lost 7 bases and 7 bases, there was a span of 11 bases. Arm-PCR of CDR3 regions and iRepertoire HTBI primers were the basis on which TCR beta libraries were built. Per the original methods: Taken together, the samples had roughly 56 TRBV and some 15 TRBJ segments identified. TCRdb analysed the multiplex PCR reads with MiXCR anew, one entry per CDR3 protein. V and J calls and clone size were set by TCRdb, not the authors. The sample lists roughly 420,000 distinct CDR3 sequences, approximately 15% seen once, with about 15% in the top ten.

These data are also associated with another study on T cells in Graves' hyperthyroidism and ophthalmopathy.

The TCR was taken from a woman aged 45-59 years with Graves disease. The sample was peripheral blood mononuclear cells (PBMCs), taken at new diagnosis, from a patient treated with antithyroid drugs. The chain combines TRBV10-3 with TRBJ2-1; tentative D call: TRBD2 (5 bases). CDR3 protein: CAITNRRNEQFF. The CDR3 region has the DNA TGTGCCATCACCAATAGGAGGAATGAGCAGTTCTTC.